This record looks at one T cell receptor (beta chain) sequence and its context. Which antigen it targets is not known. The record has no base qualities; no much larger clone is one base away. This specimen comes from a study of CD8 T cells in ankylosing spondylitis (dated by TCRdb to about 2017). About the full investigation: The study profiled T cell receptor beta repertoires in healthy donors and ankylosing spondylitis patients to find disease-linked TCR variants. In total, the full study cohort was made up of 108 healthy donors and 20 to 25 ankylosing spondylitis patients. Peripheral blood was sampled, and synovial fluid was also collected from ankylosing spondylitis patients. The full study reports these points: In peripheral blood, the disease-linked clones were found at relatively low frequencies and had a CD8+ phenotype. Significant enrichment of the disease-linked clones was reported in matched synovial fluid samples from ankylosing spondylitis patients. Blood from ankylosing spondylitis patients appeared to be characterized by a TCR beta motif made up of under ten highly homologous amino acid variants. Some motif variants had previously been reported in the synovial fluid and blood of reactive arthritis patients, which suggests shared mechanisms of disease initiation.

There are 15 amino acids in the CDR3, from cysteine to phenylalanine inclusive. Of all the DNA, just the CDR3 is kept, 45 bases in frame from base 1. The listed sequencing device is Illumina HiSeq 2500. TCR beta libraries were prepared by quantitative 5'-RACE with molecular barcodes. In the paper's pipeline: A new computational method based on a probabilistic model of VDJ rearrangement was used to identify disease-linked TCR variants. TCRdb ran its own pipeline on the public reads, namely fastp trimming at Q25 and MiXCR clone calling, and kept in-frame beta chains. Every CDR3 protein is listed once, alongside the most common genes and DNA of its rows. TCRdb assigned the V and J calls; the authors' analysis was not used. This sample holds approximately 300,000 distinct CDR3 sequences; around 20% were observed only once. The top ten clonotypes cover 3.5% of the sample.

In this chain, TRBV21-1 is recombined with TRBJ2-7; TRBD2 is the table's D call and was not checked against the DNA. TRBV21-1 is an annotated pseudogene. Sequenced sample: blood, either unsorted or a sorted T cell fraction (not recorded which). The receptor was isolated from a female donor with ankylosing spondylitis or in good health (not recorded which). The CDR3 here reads CASSKEASGRHEQYF. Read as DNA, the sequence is TGTGCCAGCAGCAAAGAGGCTAGCGGGAGACACGAGCAGTACTTC.